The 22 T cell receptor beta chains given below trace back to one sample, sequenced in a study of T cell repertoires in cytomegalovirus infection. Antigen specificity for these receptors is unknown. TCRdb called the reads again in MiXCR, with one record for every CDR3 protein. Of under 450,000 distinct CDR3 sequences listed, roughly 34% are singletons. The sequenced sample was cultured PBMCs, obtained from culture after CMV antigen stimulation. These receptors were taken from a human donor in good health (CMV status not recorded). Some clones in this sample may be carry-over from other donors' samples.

CDR3 nucleotides: TGTGCCAGCAGTTACCTTCTGGACAGGGGAGGCAATCAGCCCCAGCATTTT. Translation gives CASSYLLDRGGNQPQHF. The rearrangement links TRBV6-2 or TRBV6-3 to TRBJ1-5, with 9 bases matching TRBD1. CDR1 and CDR2 from the germline V gene are MNHEY and SVGEGT. Trimming cost V 2 bases and J 2 bases; bases outside gene matches: 7. The CDR3 runs to 17 residues.

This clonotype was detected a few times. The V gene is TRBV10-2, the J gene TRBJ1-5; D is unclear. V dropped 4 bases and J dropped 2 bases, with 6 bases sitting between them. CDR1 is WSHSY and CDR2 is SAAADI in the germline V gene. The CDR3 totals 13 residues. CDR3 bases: TGCGCCAGCAGTGTAGGAGGCAATCAGCCCCAGCATTTT. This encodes CASSVGGNQPQHF.

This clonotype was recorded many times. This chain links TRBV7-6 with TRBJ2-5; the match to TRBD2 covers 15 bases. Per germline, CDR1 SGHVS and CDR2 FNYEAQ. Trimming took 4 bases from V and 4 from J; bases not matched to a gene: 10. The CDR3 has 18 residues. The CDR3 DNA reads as TGTGCCAGCAGCTCGGGAACGGGACTAGCGGGAGGAATAGAGACCCAGTACTTC. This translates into CASSSGTGLAGGIETQYF.

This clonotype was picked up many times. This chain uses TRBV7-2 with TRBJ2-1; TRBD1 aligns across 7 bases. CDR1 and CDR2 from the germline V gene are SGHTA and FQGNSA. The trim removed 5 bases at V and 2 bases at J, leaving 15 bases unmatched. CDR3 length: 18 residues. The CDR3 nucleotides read TGTGCCAGCAGCAACCGTCCGATACAGGGGAGTACCTACAATGAGCAGTTCTTC. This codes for CASSNRPIQGSTYNEQFF. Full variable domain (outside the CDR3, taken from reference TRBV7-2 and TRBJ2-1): GAGVSQSPSNKVTEKGKDVELRCDPISGHTALYWYRQSLGQGLEFLIYFQGNSAPDKSGLPSDRFSAERTGGSVSTLTIQRTQQEDSAVYLCASSNRPIQGSTYNEQFFGPGTRLTVL.

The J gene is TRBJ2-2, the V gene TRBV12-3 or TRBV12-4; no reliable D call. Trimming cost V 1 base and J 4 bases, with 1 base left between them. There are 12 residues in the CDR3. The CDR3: CASSLVTGELFF. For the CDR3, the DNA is TGTGCCAGCAGTTTAGTCACCGGGGAGCTGTTTTTT.

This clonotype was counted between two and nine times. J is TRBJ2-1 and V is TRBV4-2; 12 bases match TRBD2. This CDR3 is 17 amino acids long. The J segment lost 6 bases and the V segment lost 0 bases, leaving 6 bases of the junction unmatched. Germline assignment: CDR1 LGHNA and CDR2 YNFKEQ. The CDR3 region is CASSQEAGLAGSNEQFF. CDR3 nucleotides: TGTGCCAGCAGCCAAGAAGCAGGACTAGCGGGATCCAATGAGCAGTTCTTC.

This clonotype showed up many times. The CDR3 reads CASSRRQGIYNEQFF. The CDR3 nucleotides read TGTGCCAGCAGTAGAAGACAGGGGATCTACAATGAGCAGTTCTTC. V usage is TRBV27 and J usage is TRBJ2-1; 8 bases map to TRBD1. The CDR3 has 15 residues. V gave up 5 bases and J gave up 3 bases; unmatched junction bases: 6. Per germline, CDR1 MNHEY and CDR2 SMNVEV (reference sequence).

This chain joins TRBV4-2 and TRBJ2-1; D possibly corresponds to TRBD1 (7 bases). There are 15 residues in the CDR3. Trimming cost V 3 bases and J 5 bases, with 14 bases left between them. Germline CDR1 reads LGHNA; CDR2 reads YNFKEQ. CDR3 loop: CASSQAGQLNNEQFF. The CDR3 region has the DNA TGTGCCAGCAGCCAGGCGGGACAGCTGAACAATGAGCAGTTCTTC.

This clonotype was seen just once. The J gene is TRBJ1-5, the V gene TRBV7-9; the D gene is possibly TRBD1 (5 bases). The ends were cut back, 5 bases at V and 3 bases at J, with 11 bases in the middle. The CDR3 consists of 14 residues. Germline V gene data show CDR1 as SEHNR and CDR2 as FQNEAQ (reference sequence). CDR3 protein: CASSPGPFNQPQHF. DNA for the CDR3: TGTGCCAGCAGCCCGGGACCGTTCAATCAGCCCCAGCATTTT.

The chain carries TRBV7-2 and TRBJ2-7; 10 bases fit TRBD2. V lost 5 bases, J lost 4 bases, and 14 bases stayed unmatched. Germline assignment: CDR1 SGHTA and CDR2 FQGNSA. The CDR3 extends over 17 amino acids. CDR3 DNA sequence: TGTGCCAGCAGCCCCCTGGGGGCTAGCGGGAGTAGGTACGAGCAGTACTTC. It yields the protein CASSPLGASGSRYEQYF.

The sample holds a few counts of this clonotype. The CDR3 DNA reads TGTGCCAGCAGCTTAGTCCCGGCCTACAATGAGCAGTTCTTC. Translated, it gives CASSLVPAYNEQFF. This chain links TRBV7-6 with TRBJ2-1; no definite D call. Trimming left V 1 base short and J 2 bases short, with 6 bases between. This CDR3 spans 14 amino acids. Germline V gene lookup returns CDR1 SGHVS and CDR2 FNYEAQ.

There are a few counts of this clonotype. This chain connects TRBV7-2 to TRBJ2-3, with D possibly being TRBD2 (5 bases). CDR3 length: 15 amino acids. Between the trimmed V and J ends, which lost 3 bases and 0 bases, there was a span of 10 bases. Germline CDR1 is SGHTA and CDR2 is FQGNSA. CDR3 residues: CASSLSGPSTDTQYF. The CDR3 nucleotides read TGTGCCAGCAGCTTGAGCGGCCCTAGCACAGATACGCAGTATTTT. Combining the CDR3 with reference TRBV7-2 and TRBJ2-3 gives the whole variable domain GAGVSQSPSNKVTEKGKDVELRCDPISGHTALYWYRQSLGQGLEFLIYFQGNSAPDKSGLPSDRFSAERTGGSVSTLTIQRTQQEDSAVYLCASSLSGPSTDTQYFGPGTRLTVL.

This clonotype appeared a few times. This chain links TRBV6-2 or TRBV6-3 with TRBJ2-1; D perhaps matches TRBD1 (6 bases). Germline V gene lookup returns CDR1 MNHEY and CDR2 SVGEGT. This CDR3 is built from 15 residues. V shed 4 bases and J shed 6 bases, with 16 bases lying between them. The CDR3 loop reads CASSSGTWFRNEQFF. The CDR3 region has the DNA TGTGCCAGCAGTTCCGGGACATGGTTTCGCAATGAGCAGTTCTTC.

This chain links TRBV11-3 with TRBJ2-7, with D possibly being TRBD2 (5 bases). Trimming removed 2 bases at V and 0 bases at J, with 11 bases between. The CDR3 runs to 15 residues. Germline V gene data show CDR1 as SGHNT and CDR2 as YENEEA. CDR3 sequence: CASSLSGISSYEQYV. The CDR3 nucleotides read TGTGCCAGCAGCTTATCCGGGATAAGCTCCTACGAGCAGTACGTC.

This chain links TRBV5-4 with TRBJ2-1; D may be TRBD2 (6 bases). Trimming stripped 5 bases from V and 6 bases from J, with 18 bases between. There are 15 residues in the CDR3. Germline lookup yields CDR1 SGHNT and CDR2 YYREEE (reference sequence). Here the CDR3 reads CASSPGSFLVNEQFF. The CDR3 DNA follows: TGTGCCAGCAGTCCCGGGAGTTTCCTCGTCAATGAGCAGTTCTTC.

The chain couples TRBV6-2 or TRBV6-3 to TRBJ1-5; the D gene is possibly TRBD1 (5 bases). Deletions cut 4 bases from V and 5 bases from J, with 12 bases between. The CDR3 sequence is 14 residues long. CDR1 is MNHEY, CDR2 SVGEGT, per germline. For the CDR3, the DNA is TGTGCCAGCAGTTCTCCGGGGGGTTATCAGCCCCAGCATTTT. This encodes CASSSPGGYQPQHF.

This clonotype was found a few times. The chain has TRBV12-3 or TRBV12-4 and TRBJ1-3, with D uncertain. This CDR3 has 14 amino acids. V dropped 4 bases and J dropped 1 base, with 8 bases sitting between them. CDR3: CASSYWTSGNTIYF. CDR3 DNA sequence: TGTGCCAGCAGTTACTGGACGTCTGGAAACACCATATATTTT.

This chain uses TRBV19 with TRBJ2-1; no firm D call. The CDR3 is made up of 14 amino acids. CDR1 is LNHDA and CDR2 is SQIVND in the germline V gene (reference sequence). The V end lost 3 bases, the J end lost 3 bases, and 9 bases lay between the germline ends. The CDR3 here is CASSILANYNEQFF. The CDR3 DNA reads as TGTGCCAGTAGTATTCTGGCGAACTACAATGAGCAGTTCTTC.

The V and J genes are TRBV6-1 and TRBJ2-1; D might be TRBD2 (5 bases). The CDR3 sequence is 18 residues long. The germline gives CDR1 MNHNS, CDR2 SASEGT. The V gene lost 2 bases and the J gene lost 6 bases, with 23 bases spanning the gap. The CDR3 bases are TGTGCCAGCAGTGAAAGGGAGACTCTGACACTTAGATGCAATGAGCAGTTCTTC. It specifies CASSERETLTLRCNEQFF.

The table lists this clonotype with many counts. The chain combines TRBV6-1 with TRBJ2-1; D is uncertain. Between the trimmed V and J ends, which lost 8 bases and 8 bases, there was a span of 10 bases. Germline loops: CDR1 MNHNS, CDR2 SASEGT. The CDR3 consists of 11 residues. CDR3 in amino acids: CASGEWDEQFF. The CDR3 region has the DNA TGTGCCAGCGGAGAATGGGATGAGCAGTTCTTC.

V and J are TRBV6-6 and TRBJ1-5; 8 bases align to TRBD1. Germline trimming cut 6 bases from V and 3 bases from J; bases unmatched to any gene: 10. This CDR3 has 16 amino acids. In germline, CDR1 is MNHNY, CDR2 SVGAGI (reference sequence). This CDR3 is CASSLDRGRANQPQHF. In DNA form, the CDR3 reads TGTGCCAGCAGCCTAGACAGGGGTAGGGCCAATCAGCCCCAGCATTTT.

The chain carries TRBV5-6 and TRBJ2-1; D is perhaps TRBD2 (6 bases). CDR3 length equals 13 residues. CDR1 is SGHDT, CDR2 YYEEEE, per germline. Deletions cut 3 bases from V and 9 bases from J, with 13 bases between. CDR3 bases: TGTGCCAGCAGCTCGGAGGGGTTGGGTGAGCAGTTCTTC. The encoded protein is CASSSEGLGEQFF.